The 22 T cell receptor beta chains presented below share a single source sample, sequenced in a study of cytomegalovirus exposure and HLA in healthy donors. The PCR contained 60 Vbeta and 13 Jbeta primers. Some clones are missing from TCRdb's copy, which holds only in-frame ones; the method was immunoSEQ multiplex PCR. The table for this sample gives over 40,000 clones. The specimen sequenced was PBMCs. These TCRs come from a woman aged 40-49 years in good health and CMV-seronegative.

The chain employs TRBV28 and TRBJ1-2; 9 bases align to TRBD1. The V segment lost 8 bases and the J segment 5 bases; nucleotides outside the gene matches: 12. Looked up from germline, CDR1 is MDHEN and CDR2 is SYDVKM. This CDR3 is built from 15 residues. CDR3 DNA: TGTGCCAGCGCCAATCCCGGACAGGGGTTATATGGCTACACCTTC. Its translation: CASANPGQGLYGYTF.

The rearrangement joins TRBV6-1 to TRBJ2-7; D not certain. Trimming stripped 6 bases from V and 5 bases from J, with 8 bases between. This CDR3 spans 11 amino acids. CDR1 is MNHNS, CDR2 SASEGT, per germline. The CDR3 here is CASRETNEQYF. The DNA of the CDR3 is TGTGCCAGCAGGGAGACGAACGAGCAGTACTTC.

For this clone: Germline and junction disagree at one end, which may indicate a read error. The rearrangement joins TRBV10-3 to TRBJ1-2, with 7 bases lining up with TRBD1. Germline V CDR1 and CDR2: ENHRY, SYGVKD. The CDR3 length is 16 residues. CDR3 DNA sequence: TGTGCCGTCAGGCCATCCGGGACAGCTGCTAACTATGGCTACACCTTC. It translates to CAVRPSGTAANYGYTF.

The chain combines TRBV6-5 with TRBJ2-1; D gene uncertain. This CDR3 spans 13 amino acids. Germline V CDR1 and CDR2: MNHEY, SVGAGI. Between the trimmed V and J ends, which lost 2 bases and 5 bases, there was a span of 7 bases. The CDR3 DNA reads as TGTGCCAGCAGTTACAAGTCGGACAATGAGCAGTTCTTC. It codes for CASSYKSDNEQFF.

V and J are TRBV4-1 and TRBJ1-1; D gene ambiguous. Germline V gives CDR1 MGHRA, CDR2 YSYEKL. V was clipped by 1 base and J by 6 bases, with 33 bases between them. This CDR3 is 21 amino acids long. CDR3 in amino acids: CASSQGGYPDKAIRSGAEAFF. CDR3 sequence (DNA): TGCGCCAGCAGCCAAGGAGGCTACCCGGATAAGGCAATCCGGTCGGGAGCTGAAGCTTTCTTT.

The rearrangement uses TRBV5-4 and TRBJ2-5, with TRBD2 identical over 7 bases. J gave up 1 base and V 2 bases, and 5 bases lay outside the gene matches. Per germline, CDR1 SGHNT and CDR2 YYREEE (reference sequence). The CDR3 sequence is 15 residues long. This chain's CDR3 is CASSFPASGQETQYF. CDR3 nucleotide sequence: TGTGCCAGCAGCTTCCCGGCTAGCGGCCAAGAGACCCAGTACTTC.

The V and J genes are TRBV4-2 and TRBJ1-2; 8 bases map to TRBD1. V was clipped by 0 bases and J by 7 bases; unmatched bases: 7. Looked up from germline, CDR1 is LGHNA and CDR2 is YNFKEQ. CDR3 length equals 15 residues. Written as DNA, the CDR3 is TGTGCCAGCAGCCAAGATATGGCAGGGGGCCGTGGCTACACCTTC. It translates to CASSQDMAGGRGYTF.

The V gene is TRBV5-1, the J gene TRBJ2-7, with D perhaps matching TRBD2 (5 bases). V was clipped by 8 bases and J by 4 bases, with 10 bases between them. Germline values: CDR1 SGHRS, CDR2 YFSETQ. The CDR3 length is 11 residues. The CDR3 DNA reads TGCGCCAGAGGGAGTGCGTACGAGCAGTACTTC. Its protein product is CARGSAYEQYF.

V and J are TRBV5-4 and TRBJ2-3; tentatively, D is TRBD2 (6 bases). CDR3 length: 14 amino acids. Between the trimmed V and J ends, which lost 2 bases and 5 bases, there was a span of 12 bases. The germline V gene has CDR1 SGHNT and CDR2 YYREEE (reference sequence). The CDR3 protein is CASSFQNGGDTQYF. The CDR3 nucleotides read TGTGCCAGCAGCTTTCAAAACGGGGGAGATACGCAGTATTTT.

The rearrangement joins TRBV9 to TRBJ2-3; D might be TRBD2 (6 bases). The germline CDR1 and CDR2 sequences are SGDLS and YYNGEE. CDR3 length: 15 amino acids. The germline V and J ends were trimmed by 3 bases and 0 bases, with 11 bases remaining between them. CDR3: CASSAGRESTDTQYF. CDR3 nucleotides: TGTGCCAGCAGCGCCGGCCGGGAGAGCACAGATACGCAGTATTTT.

The V gene is TRBV11-2, the J gene TRBJ2-7, with a weak D call TRBD2 (5 bases). Trimming removed 4 bases at V and 1 base at J, with 8 bases between. This CDR3 is built from 13 residues. Germline assignment: CDR1 SGHAT and CDR2 FQNNGV. CDR3 sequence: CASSYTSSYEQYF. The CDR3 DNA reads TGTGCCAGCAGCTACACTAGTTCCTACGAGCAGTACTTC.

The rearrangement uses TRBV4-1 and TRBJ2-6; possible D gene TRBD1, 5 bases. The length of the CDR3 is 16 residues. In germline, CDR1 is MGHRA, CDR2 YSYEKL. V was pared by 4 bases and J by 0 bases, with 10 bases between. As DNA, the CDR3 is TGCGCCAGCAGCCCTTTTACAGGCTCTGGGGCCAACGTCCTGACTTTC. This translates into CASSPFTGSGANVLTF.

The chain carries TRBV29-1 and TRBJ2-1; TRBD2 might be the D (6 bases). The V gene's germline CDR1 is SQVTM and CDR2 ANQGSEA. This CDR3 has 14 amino acids. Trimming shortened V by 7 bases and J by 8 bases, and 21 bases separated the two germline ends. CDR3 in DNA: TGCAGCGCTGGAGGGACTTCTCCTGCGGATGAGCAGTTCTTC. Protein sequence: CSAGGTSPADEQFF.

This sequence joins TRBV29-1 and TRBJ2-7, with a tentative D call TRBD1 (6 bases). The ends were cut back, 3 bases at V and 7 bases at J, with 16 bases in the middle. Germline V gene lookup returns CDR1 SQVTM and CDR2 ANQGSEA. This CDR3 region has 13 residues. The CDR3 sequence is CSVETGLSWEQYF. As DNA, the CDR3 is TGCAGCGTTGAGACAGGTCTTAGTTGGGAGCAGTACTTC.

The chain employs TRBV11-2 and TRBJ2-6, with D perhaps matching TRBD1 (5 bases). Trimming pared 5 bases from V and 4 bases from J, leaving 15 bases between. The CDR3 has 16 amino acids. Germline loops: CDR1 SGHAT, CDR2 FQNNGV. The CDR3 DNA is TGTGCCAGCAGCATTGATCCAGGGCGAGGGGCCAACGTCCTGACTTTC. Its protein product is CASSIDPGRGANVLTF.

Of note for this clone: The sample has other DNA sequences that encode this CDR3 too. CDR3 sequence: CASSQDRDSNSPLHF. CDR3 nucleotide sequence: TGTGCCAGCAGCCAAGATCGGGACAGCAATTCACCCCTCCACTTT. The chain is built from TRBV4-2 and TRBJ1-6; 7 bases are a match to TRBD1. The V gene's germline CDR1 is LGHNA and CDR2 YNFKEQ. The CDR3 is made up of 15 amino acids. The V and J ends lost 0 bases and 7 bases, in that order; junction bases with no gene match: 3.

The rearrangement uses TRBV7-3 and TRBJ1-1; D is unclear. This CDR3 comprises 13 residues. Trimming cost V 0 bases and J 0 bases, with 2 bases left between them. Germline V gene lookup returns CDR1 SGHTA and CDR2 FQGTGA. The CDR3 DNA is TGTGCCAGCAGCTTAACCGTGAACACTGAAGCTTTCTTT. This translates into CASSLTVNTEAFF.

The chain couples TRBV4-1 to TRBJ2-3; possibly TRBD1 for D (5 bases). The V end lost 4 bases, the J end lost 0 bases, and 14 bases lay between the germline ends. The germline CDR1 and CDR2 sequences are MGHRA and YSYEKL. The CDR3 has 16 residues. In nucleotides, the CDR3 is TGCGCCAGCAGCCTCAAAGGGGTCTCTAGCACAGATACGCAGTATTTT. This translates into CASSLKGVSSTDTQYF.

The chain employs TRBV29-1 and TRBJ2-7; possible D gene TRBD1, 5 bases. The CDR3 extends over 12 amino acids. The V end was cut by 4 bases, the J end by 2 bases, with 9 bases between. CDR1 and CDR2 (germline): SQVTM, ANQGSEA. The DNA of the CDR3 is TGCAGCGTTGGTAGGGGTACCTACGAGCAGTACTTC. The encoded protein is CSVGRGTYEQYF.

V usage is TRBV6-5 and J usage is TRBJ1-5, with 10 bases fitting TRBD1. CDR1 is MNHEY, CDR2 SVGAGI, per germline. J was trimmed by 4 bases and V by 6 bases; bases with no gene match: 6. The CDR3 is made up of 15 amino acids. CDR3 sequence: CASRSGTGANQPQHF. CDR3 DNA: TGTGCCAGCAGGTCCGGGACAGGGGCAAATCAGCCCCAGCATTTT.

The CDR3 is CAWTLGAGTQYF. The CDR3 region has the DNA TGTGCCTGGACCTTGGGCGCCGGTACGCAGTATTTT. The J gene is TRBJ2-3, the V gene TRBV30; no firm D call. This CDR3 spans 12 amino acids. V lost 4 bases, J lost 8 bases, and 13 bases lay in between. Germline CDR1 GTSNPN, CDR2 SVGIG (reference sequence). The full variable domain, its missing parts supplied by reference TRBV30 and TRBJ2-3, is SQTIHQWPATLVQPVGSPLSLECTVEGTSNPNLYWYRQAAGRGLQLLFYSVGIGQISSEVPQNLSASRPQDRQFILSSKKLLLSDSGFYLCAWTLGAGTQYFGPGTRLTVL.

This chain connects TRBV5-1 to TRBJ2-1, with 12 bases identical to TRBD2. V shed 6 bases, J shed 8 bases, and the junction held 6 bases outside the gene matches. Germline values: CDR1 SGHRS, CDR2 YFSETQ. The CDR3 loop spans 14 amino acids. The CDR3 region is CASTGLAGWDEQFF. CDR3 DNA sequence: TGCGCCAGCACTGGACTAGCGGGGTGGGATGAGCAGTTCTTC.